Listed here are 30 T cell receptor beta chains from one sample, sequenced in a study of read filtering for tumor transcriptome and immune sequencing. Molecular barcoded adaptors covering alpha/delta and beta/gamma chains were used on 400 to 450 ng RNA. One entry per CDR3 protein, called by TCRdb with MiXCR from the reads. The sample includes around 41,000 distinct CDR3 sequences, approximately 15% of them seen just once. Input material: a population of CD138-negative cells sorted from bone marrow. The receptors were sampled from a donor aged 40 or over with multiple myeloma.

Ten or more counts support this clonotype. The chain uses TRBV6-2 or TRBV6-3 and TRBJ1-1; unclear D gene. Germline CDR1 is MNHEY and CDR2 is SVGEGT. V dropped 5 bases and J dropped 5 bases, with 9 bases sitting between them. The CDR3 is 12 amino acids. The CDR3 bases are TGTGCCAGCAGTCGTCAGGAAACTGAAGCTTTCTTT. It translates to CASSRQETEAFF.

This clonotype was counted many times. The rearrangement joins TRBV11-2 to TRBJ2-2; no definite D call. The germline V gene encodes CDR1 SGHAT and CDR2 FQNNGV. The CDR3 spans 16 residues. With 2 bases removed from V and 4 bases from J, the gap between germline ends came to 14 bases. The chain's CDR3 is CASSLYGQQITGELFF. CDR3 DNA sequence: TGTGCCAGCAGCTTATATGGGCAACAAATCACCGGGGAGCTGTTTTTT. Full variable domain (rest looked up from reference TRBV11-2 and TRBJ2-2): EAGVAQSPRYKIIEKRQSVAFWCNPISGHATLYWYQQILGQGPKLLIQFQNNGVVDDSQLPKDRFSAERLKGVDSTLKIQPAKLEDSAVYLCASSLYGQQITGELFFGEGSRLTVL.

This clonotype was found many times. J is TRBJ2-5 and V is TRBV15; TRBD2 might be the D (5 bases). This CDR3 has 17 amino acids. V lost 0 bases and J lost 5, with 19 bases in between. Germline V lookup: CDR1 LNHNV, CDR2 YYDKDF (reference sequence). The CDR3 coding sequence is TGTGCCACCAGCAGAGATCGGGGAGCGCGGGTCTCGGAGACCCAGTACTTC. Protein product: CATSRDRGARVSETQYF.

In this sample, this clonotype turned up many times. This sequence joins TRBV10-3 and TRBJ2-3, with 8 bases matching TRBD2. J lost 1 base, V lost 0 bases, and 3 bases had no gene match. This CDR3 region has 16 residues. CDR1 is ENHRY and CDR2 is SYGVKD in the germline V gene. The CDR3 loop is CAISESSGGGTDTQYF. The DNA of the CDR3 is TGTGCCATCAGTGAGTCGAGCGGGGGCGGCACAGATACGCAGTATTTT.

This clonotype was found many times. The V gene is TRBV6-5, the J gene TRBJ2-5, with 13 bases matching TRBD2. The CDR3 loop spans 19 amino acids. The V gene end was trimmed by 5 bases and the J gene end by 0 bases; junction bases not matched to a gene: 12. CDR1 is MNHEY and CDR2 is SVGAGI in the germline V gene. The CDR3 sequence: CASSPTSGGEYLYQETQYF. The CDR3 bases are TGTGCCAGCAGTCCAACTAGCGGGGGGGAATACCTGTACCAAGAGACCCAGTACTTC.

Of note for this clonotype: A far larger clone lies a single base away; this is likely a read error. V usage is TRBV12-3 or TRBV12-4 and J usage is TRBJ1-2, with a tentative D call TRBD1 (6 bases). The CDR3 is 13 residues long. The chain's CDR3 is CGSRKGGGYGYTF. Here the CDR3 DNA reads TGTGGCAGCAGAAAAGGGGGAGGGTATGGCTACACCTTC.

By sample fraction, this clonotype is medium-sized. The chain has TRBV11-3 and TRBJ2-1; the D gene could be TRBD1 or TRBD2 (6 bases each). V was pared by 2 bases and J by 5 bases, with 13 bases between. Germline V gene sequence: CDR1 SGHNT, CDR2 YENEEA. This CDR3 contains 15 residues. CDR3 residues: CASSLYGGRHNEQFF. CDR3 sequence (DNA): TGTGCCAGCAGCTTATACGGGGGCAGACACAATGAGCAGTTCTTC.

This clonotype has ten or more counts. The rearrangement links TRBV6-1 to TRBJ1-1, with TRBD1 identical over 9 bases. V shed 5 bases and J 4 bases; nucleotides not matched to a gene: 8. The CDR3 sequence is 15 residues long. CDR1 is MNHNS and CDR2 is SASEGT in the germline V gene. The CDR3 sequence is CASSRGTGIVTEAFF. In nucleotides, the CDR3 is TGTGCCAGCAGTCGAGGGACAGGGATCGTCACTGAAGCTTTCTTT.

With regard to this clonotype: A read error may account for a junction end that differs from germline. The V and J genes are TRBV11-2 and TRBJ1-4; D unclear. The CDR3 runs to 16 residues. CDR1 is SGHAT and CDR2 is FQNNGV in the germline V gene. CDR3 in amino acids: CASSLGTARTDEKLFF. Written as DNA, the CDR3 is TGTGCCAGCAGCTTAGGAACAGCGCGAACTGATGAAAAACTGTTTTTT. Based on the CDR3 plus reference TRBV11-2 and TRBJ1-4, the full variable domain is EAGVAQSPRYKIIEKRQSVAFWCNPISGHATLYWYQQILGQGPKLLIQFQNNGVVDDSQLPKDRFSAERLKGVDSTLKIQPAKLEDSAVYLCASSLGTARTDEKLFFGSGTQLSVL.

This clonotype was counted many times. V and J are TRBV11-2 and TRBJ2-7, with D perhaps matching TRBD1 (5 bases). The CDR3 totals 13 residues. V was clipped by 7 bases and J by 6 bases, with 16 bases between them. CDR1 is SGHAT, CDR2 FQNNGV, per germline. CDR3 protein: CASNGHFWGEQYF. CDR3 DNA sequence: TGTGCCAGCAATGGACACTTTTGGGGCGAGCAGTACTTC.

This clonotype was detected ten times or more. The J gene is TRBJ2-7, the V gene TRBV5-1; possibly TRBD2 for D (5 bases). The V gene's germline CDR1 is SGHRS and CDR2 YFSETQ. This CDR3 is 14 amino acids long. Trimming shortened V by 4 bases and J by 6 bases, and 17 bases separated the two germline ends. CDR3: CASSRMEEVGEQYF. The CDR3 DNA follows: TGCGCCAGCAGCCGAATGGAGGAGGTAGGCGAGCAGTACTTC.

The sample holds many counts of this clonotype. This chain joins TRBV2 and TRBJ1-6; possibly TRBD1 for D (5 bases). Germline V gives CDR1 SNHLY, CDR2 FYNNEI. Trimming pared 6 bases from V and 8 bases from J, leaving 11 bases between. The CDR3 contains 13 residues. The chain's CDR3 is CASRRGEDSPLHF. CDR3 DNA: TGTGCCAGCAGAAGGGGCGAGGATTCACCCCTCCACTTT.

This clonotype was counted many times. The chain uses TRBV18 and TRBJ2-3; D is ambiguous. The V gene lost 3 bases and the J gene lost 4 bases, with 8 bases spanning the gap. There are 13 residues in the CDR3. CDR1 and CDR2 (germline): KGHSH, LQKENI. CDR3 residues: CASSPNAADTQYF. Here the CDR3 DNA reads TGTGCCAGCTCACCCAACGCCGCAGATACGCAGTATTTT.

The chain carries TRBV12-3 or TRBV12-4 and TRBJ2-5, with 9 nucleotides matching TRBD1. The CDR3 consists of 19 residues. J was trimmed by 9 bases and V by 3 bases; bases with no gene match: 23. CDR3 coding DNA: TGTGCCAGCAGTTTGGGGGAGGCCAGAAGGACAGGGGTCAAGGAGGCCCAGTACTTC. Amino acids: CASSLGEARRTGVKEAQYF.

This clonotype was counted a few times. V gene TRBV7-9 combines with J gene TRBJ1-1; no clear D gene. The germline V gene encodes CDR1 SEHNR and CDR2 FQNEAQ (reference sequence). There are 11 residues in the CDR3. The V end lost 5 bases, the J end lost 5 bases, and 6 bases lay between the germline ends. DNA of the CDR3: TGTGCCAGCAGCACTTGGACTGAAGCTTTCTTT. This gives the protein CASSTWTEAFF.

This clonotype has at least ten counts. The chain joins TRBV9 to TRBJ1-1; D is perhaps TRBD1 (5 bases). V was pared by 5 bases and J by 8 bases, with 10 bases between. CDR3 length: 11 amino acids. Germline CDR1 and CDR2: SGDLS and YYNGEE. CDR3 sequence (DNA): TGTGCCAGCAGTGGGGAGGGGGAAGCTTTCTTT. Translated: CASSGEGEAFF.

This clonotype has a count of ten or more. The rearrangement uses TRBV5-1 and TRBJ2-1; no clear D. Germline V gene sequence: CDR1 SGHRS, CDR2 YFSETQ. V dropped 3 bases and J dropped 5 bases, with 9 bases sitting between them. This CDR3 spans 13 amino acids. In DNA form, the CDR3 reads TGCGCCAGCAGCTCGACTGGCGACAATGAGCAGTTCTTC. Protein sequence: CASSSTGDNEQFF. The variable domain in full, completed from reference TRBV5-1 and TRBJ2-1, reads KAGVTQTPRYLIKTRGQQVTLSCSPISGHRSVSWYQQTPGQGLQFLFEYFSETQRNKGNFPGRFSGRQFSNSRSEMNVSTLELGDSALYLCASSSTGDNEQFFGPGTRLTVL.

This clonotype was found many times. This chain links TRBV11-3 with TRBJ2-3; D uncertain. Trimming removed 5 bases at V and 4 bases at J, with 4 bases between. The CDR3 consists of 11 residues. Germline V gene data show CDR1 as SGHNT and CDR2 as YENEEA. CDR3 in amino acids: CASSGSDTQYF. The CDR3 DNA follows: TGTGCCAGCAGCGGATCAGATACGCAGTATTTT.

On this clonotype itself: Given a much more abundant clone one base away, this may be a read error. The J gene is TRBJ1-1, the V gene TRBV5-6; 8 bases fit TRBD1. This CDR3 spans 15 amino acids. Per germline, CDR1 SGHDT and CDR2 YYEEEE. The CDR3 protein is CASSSLDRAQVEAIF. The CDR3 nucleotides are TGTGCCAGCAGCTCGTTGGACAGGGCGCAGGTTGAAGCTATCTTT.

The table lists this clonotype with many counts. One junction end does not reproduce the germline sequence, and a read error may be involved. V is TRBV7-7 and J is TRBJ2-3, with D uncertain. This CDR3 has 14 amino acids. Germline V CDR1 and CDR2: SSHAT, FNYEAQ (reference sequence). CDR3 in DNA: TGTGCTAGCAGCTTATCGCCTAGCACAGATACGCAGTATTTT. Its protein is CASSLSPSTDTQYF. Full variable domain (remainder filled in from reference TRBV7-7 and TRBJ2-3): GAGVSQSPRYKVTKRGQDVTLRCDPISSHATLYWYQQALGQGPEFLTYFNYEAQPDKSGLPSDRFSAERPEGSISTLTIQRTEQRDSAMYRCASSLSPSTDTQYFGPGTRLTVL.

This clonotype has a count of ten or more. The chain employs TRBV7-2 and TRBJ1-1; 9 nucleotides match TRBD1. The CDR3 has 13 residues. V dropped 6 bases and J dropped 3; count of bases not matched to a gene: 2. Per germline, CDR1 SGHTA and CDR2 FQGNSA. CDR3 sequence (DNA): TGTGCCAGCAGTGGACAGGGGTACACTGAAGCTTTCTTT. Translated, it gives CASSGQGYTEAFF.

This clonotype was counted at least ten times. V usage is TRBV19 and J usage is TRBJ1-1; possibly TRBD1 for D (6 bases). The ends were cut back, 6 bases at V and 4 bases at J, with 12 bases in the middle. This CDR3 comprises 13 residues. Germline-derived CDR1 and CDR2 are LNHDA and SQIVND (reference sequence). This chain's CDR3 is CASSQNRVTEAFF. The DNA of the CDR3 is TGTGCCAGTAGCCAAAACAGGGTCACTGAAGCTTTCTTT.

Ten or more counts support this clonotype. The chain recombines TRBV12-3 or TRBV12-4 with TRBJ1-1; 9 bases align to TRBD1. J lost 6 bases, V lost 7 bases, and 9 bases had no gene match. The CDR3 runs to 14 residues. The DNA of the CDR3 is TGTGCCAGCACCACGACAGGGGGATGGCCTGAAGCTTTCTTT. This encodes CASTTTGGWPEAFF.

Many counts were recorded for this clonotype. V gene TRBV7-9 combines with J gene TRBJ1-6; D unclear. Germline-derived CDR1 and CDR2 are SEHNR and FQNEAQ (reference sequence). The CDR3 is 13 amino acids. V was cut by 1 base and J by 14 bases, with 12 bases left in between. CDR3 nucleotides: TGTGCCAGCAGCTTAGTGGCAGCTCAATCCCTCCACTTT. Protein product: CASSLVAAQSLHF.

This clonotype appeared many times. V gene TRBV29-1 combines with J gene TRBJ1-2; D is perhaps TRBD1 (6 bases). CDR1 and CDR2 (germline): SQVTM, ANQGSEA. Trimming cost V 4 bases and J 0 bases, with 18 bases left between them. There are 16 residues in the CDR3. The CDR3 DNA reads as TGCAGCGTTGTAGGTTTCGAGGGGGGCGCTAACTATGGCTACACCTTC. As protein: CSVVGFEGGANYGYTF.

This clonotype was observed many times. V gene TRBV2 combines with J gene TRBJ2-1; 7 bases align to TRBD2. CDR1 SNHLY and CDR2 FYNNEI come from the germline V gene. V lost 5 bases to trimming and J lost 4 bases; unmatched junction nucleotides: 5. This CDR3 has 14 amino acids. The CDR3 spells CASSQSGVYNEQFF. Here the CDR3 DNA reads TGTGCCAGCAGTCAGAGCGGGGTATACAATGAGCAGTTCTTC.

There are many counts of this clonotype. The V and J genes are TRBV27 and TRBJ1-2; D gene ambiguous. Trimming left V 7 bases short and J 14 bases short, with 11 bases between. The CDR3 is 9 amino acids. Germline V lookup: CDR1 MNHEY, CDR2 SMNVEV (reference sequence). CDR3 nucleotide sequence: TGTGCCAGCATCCACATCGTAACCTTC. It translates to CASIHIVTF.

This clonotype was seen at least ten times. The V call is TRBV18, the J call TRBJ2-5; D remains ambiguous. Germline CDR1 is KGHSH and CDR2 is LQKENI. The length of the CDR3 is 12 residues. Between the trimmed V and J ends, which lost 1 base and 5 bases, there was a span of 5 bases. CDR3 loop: CASSPQRETQYF. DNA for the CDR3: TGTGCCAGCTCACCACAGAGGGAGACCCAGTACTTC.

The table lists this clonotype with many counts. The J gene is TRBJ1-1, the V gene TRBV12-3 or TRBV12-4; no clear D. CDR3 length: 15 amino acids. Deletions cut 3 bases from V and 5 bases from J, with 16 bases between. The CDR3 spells CASSFYRDSGTEAFF. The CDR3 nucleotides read TGTGCCAGCAGTTTCTATCGGGATTCGGGGACTGAAGCTTTCTTT.

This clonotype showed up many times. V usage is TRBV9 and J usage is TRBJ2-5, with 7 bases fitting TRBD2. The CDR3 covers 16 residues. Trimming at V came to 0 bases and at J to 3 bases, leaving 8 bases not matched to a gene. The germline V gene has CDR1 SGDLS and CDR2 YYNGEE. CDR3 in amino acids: CASSVGSGTMEETQYF. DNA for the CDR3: TGTGCCAGCAGCGTAGGGTCTGGGACTATGGAAGAGACCCAGTACTTC.